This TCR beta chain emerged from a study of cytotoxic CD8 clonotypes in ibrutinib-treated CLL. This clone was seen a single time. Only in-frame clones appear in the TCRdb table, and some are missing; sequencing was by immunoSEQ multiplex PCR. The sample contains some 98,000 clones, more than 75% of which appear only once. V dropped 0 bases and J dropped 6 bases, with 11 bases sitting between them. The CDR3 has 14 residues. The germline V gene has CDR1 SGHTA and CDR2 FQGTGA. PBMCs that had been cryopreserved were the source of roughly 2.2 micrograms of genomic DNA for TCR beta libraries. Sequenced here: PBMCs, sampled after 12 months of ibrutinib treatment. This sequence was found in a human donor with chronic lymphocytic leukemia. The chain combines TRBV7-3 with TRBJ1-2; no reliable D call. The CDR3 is CASSLTRTEHGYTF. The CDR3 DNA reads TGTGCCAGCAGCTTAACGCGCACAGAGCATGGCTACACCTTC.